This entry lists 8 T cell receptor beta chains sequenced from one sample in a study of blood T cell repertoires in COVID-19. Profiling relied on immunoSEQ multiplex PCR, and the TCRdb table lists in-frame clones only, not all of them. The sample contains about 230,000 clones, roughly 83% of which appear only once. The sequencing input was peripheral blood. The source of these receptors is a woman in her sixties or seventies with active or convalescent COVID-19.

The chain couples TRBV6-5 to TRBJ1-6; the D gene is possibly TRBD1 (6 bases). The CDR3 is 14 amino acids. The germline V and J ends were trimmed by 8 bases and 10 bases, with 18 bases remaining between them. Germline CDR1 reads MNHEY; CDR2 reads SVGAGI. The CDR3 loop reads CASAWGQGNSPLHF. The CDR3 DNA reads TGTGCCAGCGCCTGGGGGCAGGGAAACTCACCCCTCCACTTT.

The CDR3 DNA is TGTGCCAGCAGCCAAGGGACTGCCGAAAAACTGTTTTTT. Protein: CASSQGTAEKLFF. V gene TRBV3-1 (or the pseudogene TRBV3-2) combines with J gene TRBJ1-4; D is undetermined. The CDR3 covers 13 residues. The germline gives CDR1 LGHDT, CDR2 YNNKEL (reference sequence). V lost 1 base and J 8 bases, leaving 8 bases between the germline ends.

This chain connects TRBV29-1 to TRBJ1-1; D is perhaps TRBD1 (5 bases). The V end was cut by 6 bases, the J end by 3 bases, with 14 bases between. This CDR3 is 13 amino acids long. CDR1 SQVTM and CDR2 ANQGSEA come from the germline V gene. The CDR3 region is CSVWGGPDTEAFF. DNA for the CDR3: TGCAGCGTCTGGGGGGGACCGGACACTGAAGCTTTCTTT.

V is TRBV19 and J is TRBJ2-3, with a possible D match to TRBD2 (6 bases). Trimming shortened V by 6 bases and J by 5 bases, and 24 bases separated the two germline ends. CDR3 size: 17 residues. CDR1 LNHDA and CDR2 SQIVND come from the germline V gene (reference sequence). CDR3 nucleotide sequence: TGTGCCAGTAGAGTCAGCCGCGCAGTCGGCGGGGAAGATACGCAGTATTTT. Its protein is CASRVSRAVGGEDTQYF.

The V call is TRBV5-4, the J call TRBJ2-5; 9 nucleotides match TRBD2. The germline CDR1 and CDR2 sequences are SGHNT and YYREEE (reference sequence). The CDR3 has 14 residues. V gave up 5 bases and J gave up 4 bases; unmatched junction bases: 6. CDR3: CASRAGGVRETQYF. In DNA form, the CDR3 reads TGTGCCAGCAGGGCGGGGGGGGTGAGAGAGACCCAGTACTTC. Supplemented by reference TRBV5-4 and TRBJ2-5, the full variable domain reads ETGVTQSPTHLIKTRGQQVTLRCSSQSGHNTVSWYQQALGQGPQFIFQYYREEENGRGNFPPRFSGLQFPNYSSELNVNALELDDSALYLCASRAGGVRETQYFGPGTRLLVL.

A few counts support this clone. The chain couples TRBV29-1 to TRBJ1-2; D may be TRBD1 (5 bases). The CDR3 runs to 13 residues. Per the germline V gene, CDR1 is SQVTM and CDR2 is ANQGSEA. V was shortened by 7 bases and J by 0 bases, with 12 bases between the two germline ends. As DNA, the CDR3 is TGCAGCGCATTTGACAGCACTAACTATGGCTACACCTTC. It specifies CSAFDSTNYGYTF.

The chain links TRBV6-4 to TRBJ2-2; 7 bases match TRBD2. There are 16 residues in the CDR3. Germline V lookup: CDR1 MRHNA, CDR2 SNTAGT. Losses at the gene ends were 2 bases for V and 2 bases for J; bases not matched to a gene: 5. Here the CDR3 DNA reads TGTGCCAGCAGTGACCTGGCTAGCGGAAACACCGGGGAGCTGTTTTTT. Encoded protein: CASSDLASGNTGELFF.

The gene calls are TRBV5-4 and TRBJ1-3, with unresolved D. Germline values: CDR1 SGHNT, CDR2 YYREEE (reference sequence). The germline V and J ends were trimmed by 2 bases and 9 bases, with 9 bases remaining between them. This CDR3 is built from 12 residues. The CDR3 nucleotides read TGTGCCAGCAGCTTCCCCGAGGGCACCATATATTTT. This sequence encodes CASSFPEGTIYF.